Each of the 17 T cell receptor beta chains below was sequenced from the same sample in a study of blood T cell repertoires in COVID-19. Sequencing used immunoSEQ multiplex PCR; TCRdb keeps in-frame clones, though not all of them. Among a few hundred thousand clones, approximately 91% were seen once, and the ten largest hold approximately 1.2%. The sequencing sample was made of PBMCs or T cells enriched from blood (not recorded which). These receptors were taken from a human donor in a cohort exposed to, infected with or recovered from COVID-19 (not recorded which). The donor label of this sample is uncertain.

The gene calls are TRBV14 and TRBJ1-2, with a possible D match to TRBD1 (6 bases). This CDR3 is 14 amino acids long. CDR1 SGHDN and CDR2 FVKESK come from the germline V gene. The ends were cut back, 1 base at V and 2 bases at J, with 8 bases in the middle. The CDR3 region is CASSQVRGNYGYTF. Written as DNA, the CDR3 is TGTGCCAGCAGCCAAGTTAGGGGGAACTATGGCTACACCTTC.

V usage is TRBV3-1 (or the pseudogene TRBV3-2) and J usage is TRBJ1-3; D call uncertain. This CDR3 spans 17 amino acids. V lost 1 base, J lost 5 bases, and 18 bases lay in between. Per germline, CDR1 LGHDT and CDR2 YNNKEL (reference sequence). CDR3 region: CASSQVPLGGLRNTIYF. DNA for the CDR3: TGTGCCAGCAGCCAAGTTCCCTTAGGAGGGCTCCGAAACACCATATATTTT.

The chain carries TRBV2 and TRBJ2-1; 7 bases line up with TRBD2. Trimming removed 8 bases from V and 8 bases from J; junction bases left unmatched: 12. Germline V gene data show CDR1 as SNHLY and CDR2 as FYNNEI. The CDR3 spans 14 residues. The CDR3 nucleotides read TGTGCCAGCGGCGGTGGGGGGGTTGTCGATGAGCAGTTCTTC. This codes for CASGGGGVVDEQFF. The full variable domain, with the rest looked up from reference TRBV2 and TRBJ2-1, is EPEVTQTPSHQVTQMGQEVILRCVPISNHLYFYWYRQILGQKVEFLVSFYNNEISEKSEIFDDQFSVERPDGSNFTLKIRSTKLEDSAMYFCASGGGGVVDEQFFGPGTRLTVL.

The V and J genes are TRBV7-2 and TRBJ1-1; D ambiguous. The CDR3 length is 11 residues. V lost 7 bases and J 0 bases, leaving 3 bases between the germline ends. Germline V gene sequence: CDR1 SGHTA, CDR2 FQGNSA. The CDR3 sequence: CASTMNTEAFF. The CDR3, as DNA: TGTGCCAGCACCATGAACACTGAAGCTTTCTTT.

The chain is built from TRBV12-3 or TRBV12-4 and TRBJ1-1; D is unresolved. There are 13 residues in the CDR3. V lost 6 bases, J lost 2 bases, and 10 bases lay in between. DNA of the CDR3: TGTGCCAGCAGCCAAGCGATAAACACTGAAGCTTTCTTT. Translated, it gives CASSQAINTEAFF.

The chain links TRBV4-2 to TRBJ2-7; D not certain. The CDR3 length is 14 residues. The V gene's germline CDR1 is LGHNA and CDR2 YNFKEQ. Trimming pared 0 bases from V and 3 bases from J, leaving 9 bases between. The CDR3 DNA reads as TGTGCCAGCAGCCAAGAAGGCAGGTTCTACGAGCAGTACTTC. Translating it yields CASSQEGRFYEQYF.

This rearrangement joins TRBV19 to TRBJ2-3, with 10 bases that match TRBD2. The CDR3 consists of 15 residues. Germline CDR1 LNHDA, CDR2 SQIVND (reference sequence). V lost 4 bases to trimming and J lost 6 bases; unmatched junction nucleotides: 7. CDR3 in amino acids: CASSTSGGNSDTQYF. The DNA of the CDR3 is TGTGCCAGTAGTACTAGCGGGGGAAATTCGGATACGCAGTATTTT. Supplemented by reference TRBV19 and TRBJ2-3, the full variable domain reads DGGITQSPKYLFRKEGQNVTLSCEQNLNHDAMYWYRQDPGQGLRLIYYSQIVNDFQKGDIAEGYSVSREKKESFPLTVTSAQKNPTAFYLCASSTSGGNSDTQYFGPGTRLTVL.

The V and J genes are TRBV10-1 and TRBJ1-1; no clear D. Germline V gene lookup returns CDR1 WNHNN and CDR2 SYGVQD (reference sequence). The CDR3 consists of 16 residues. V was cut by 0 bases and J by 0 bases, with 11 bases left in between. CDR3 in amino acids: CASSESPGLMNTEAFF. The CDR3 DNA reads as TGCGCCAGCAGTGAGTCTCCAGGCCTTATGAACACTGAAGCTTTCTTT.

The chain links TRBV15 to TRBJ2-5; 13 nucleotides match TRBD2. The V gene's germline CDR1 is LNHNV and CDR2 YYDKDF (reference sequence). Trimming cost V 5 bases and J 3 bases; bases outside gene matches: 3. The CDR3 spans 15 residues. DNA of the CDR3: TGTGCCACCAGCTTAGGACTAGCGGGGGAAGAGACCCAGTACTTC. Amino acid sequence: CATSLGLAGEETQYF.

The gene calls are TRBV10-3 and TRBJ1-4, with D maybe TRBD1 (6 bases). The V gene's germline CDR1 is ENHRY and CDR2 SYGVKD. Trimming stripped 6 bases from V and 0 bases from J, with 11 bases between. This CDR3 spans 15 amino acids. The CDR3 loop is CAISQQGSTNEKLFF. CDR3 bases: TGTGCCATCAGCCAACAGGGCTCAACTAATGAAAAACTGTTTTTT.

The genes are TRBV6-5 and TRBJ1-1; a possible D gene is TRBD1 (6 bases). The CDR3 sequence is 14 residues long. V was shortened by 7 bases and J by 0 bases, with 12 bases between the two germline ends. CDR1 MNHEY and CDR2 SVGAGI come from the germline V gene. The CDR3 is CASIPDRLNTEAFF. The CDR3 DNA sequence: TGTGCCAGCATCCCCGACAGGCTGAACACTGAAGCTTTCTTT.

The V and J genes are TRBV13 and TRBJ2-5, with D possibly being TRBD1 (6 bases). The CDR3 has 16 amino acids. V gave up 5 bases and J gave up 1 base, with 17 bases separating them. Germline loops: CDR1 PRHDT, CDR2 FYEKMQ (reference sequence). CDR3 nucleotide sequence: TGTGCCAGCAGCGGTACCTGGGACACGGCCCAAGAGACCCAGTACTTC. It yields the protein CASSGTWDTAQETQYF. The full variable domain, rest sourced from reference TRBV13 and TRBJ2-5, is AAGVIQSPRHLIKEKRETATLKCYPIPRHDTVYWYQQGPGQDPQFLISFYEKMQSDKGSIPDRFSAQQFSDYHSELNMSSLELGDSALYFCASSGTWDTAQETQYFGPGTRLLVL.

V usage is TRBV9 and J usage is TRBJ2-2; TRBD2 agrees at 7 bases. CDR3 size: 16 residues. Germline-derived CDR1 and CDR2 are SGDLS and YYNGEE. Trimming cost V 3 bases and J 0 bases; bases outside gene matches: 5. CDR3 in DNA: TGTGCCAGCAGCGCCCAGACTAGCCCGAACACCGGGGAGCTGTTTTTT. Translated: CASSAQTSPNTGELFF.

The CDR3 region has the DNA TGTGCCAGCAGTGGCGCTCCTAGCGGGGGGGCCGGTGAGCAGTTCTTC. It codes for CASSGAPSGGAGEQFF. The chain links TRBV9 to TRBJ2-1, with 12 bases lining up with TRBD2. Germline CDR1 is SGDLS and CDR2 is YYNGEE. J lost 9 bases, V lost 5 bases, and 12 bases had no gene match. The CDR3 length is 16 residues. Supplemented by reference TRBV9 and TRBJ2-1, the full variable domain reads DSGVTQTPKHLITATGQRVTLRCSPRSGDLSVYWYQQSLDQGLQFLIQYYNGEERAKGNILERFSAQQFPDLHSELNLSSLELGDSALYFCASSGAPSGGAGEQFFGPGTRLTVL.

DNA for the CDR3: TGTGCCAGCAGCTTAGGGGGGCGGAATCCCACTGAAGCTTTCTTT. Translated, it gives CASSLGGRNPTEAFF. This rearrangement joins TRBV7-9 to TRBJ1-1, with D possibly TRBD1 on 6 matching bases. This CDR3 comprises 15 residues. Germline CDR1 SEHNR, CDR2 FQNEAQ (reference sequence). Trimming shortened V by 1 base and J by 4 bases, and 13 bases separated the two germline ends.

The V call is TRBV10-3, the J call TRBJ1-2; 8 nucleotides match TRBD1. V lost 5 bases to trimming and J lost 8 bases; unmatched junction nucleotides: 10. Germline CDR1 ENHRY, CDR2 SYGVKD. This CDR3 region has 14 residues. CDR3 amino acids: CAISLGQGMEGYTF. Here the CDR3 DNA reads TGTGCCATCAGTTTAGGACAGGGTATGGAGGGCTACACCTTC.

The chain has TRBV4-2 and TRBJ1-2; perhaps TRBD1 as D (5 bases). The V gene's germline CDR1 is LGHNA and CDR2 YNFKEQ. This CDR3 comprises 15 residues. V lost 0 bases and J 4 bases, leaving 12 bases between the germline ends. CDR3 region: CASSQDRGVSYGYTF. CDR3 coding DNA: TGTGCCAGCAGCCAAGATCGGGGGGTTTCCTATGGCTACACCTTC.